Below, 30 T cell receptor beta chains from the same sample are listed, as sequenced in a study of shared T cell receptors in the human thymus. Profiled with immunoSEQ multiplex PCR; TCRdb holds only in-frame clones, not every one. There are approximately 68,000 clones in the sample; about 96% occur only once, and approximately 0.035% lies in the top ten. Sequenced input: thymocytes. These receptors were obtained from a human donor.

V usage is TRBV7-2 and J usage is TRBJ2-2, with D possibly being TRBD2 (5 bases). CDR3 length: 18 residues. In germline, CDR1 is SGHTA, CDR2 FQGNSA. V lost 2 bases and J 2 bases, leaving 18 bases between the germline ends. CDR3 sequence (DNA): TGTGCCAGCAGCTTAAAGAAGCCAAGCGGCGAAAACACCGGGGAGCTGTTTTTT. Encoded protein: CASSLKKPSGENTGELFF. The full variable domain, in which reference TRBV7-2 and TRBJ2-2 provide the parts outside the CDR3, is GAGVSQSPSNKVTEKGKDVELRCDPISGHTALYWYRQSLGQGLEFLIYFQGNSAPDKSGLPSDRFSAERTGGSVSTLTIQRTQQEDSAVYLCASSLKKPSGENTGELFFGEGSRLTVL.

V and J are TRBV9 and TRBJ2-7; D perhaps matches TRBD1 (6 bases). The CDR3 has 14 amino acids. CDR1 and CDR2 from the germline V gene are SGDLS and YYNGEE. V lost 3 bases and J lost 2, with 12 bases in between. CDR3 in DNA: TGTGCCAGCAGCGAAACAGGGAACCCCTACGAGCAGTACTTC. Its translation: CASSETGNPYEQYF.

The chain has TRBV19 and TRBJ2-1; D is perhaps TRBD1 (5 bases). Germline lookup yields CDR1 LNHDA and CDR2 SQIVND (reference sequence). Deletions cut 5 bases from V and 3 bases from J, with 11 bases between. The CDR3 covers 14 residues. The CDR3 nucleotides are TGTGCCAGTAGTCGGCAGGGCCTCTACAATGAGCAGTTCTTC. Its translation is CASSRQGLYNEQFF.

The chain links TRBV4-3 to TRBJ1-1, with a possible D match to TRBD1 (5 bases). CDR3 length: 18 amino acids. Germline assignment: CDR1 LGHNA and CDR2 YSLEER. V lost 0 bases and J 4 bases, leaving 21 bases between the germline ends. CDR3 nucleotide sequence: TGCGCCAGCAGCCAAGATCCCCACCCCGAGCAGGGAGGCACTGAAGCTTTCTTT. Translation gives CASSQDPHPEQGGTEAFF.

The chain is built from TRBV7-3 and TRBJ2-3, with a possible D match to TRBD2 (6 bases). Looked up from germline, CDR1 is SGHTA and CDR2 is FQGTGA. The CDR3 length is 12 residues. Trimming removed 5 bases from V and 8 bases from J, with 11 bases in between. The chain's CDR3 is CASSASEGTQYF. CDR3 nucleotide sequence: TGTGCCAGCAGCGCGTCGGAGGGTACGCAGTATTTT.

This chain links TRBV7-9 with TRBJ2-7; tentatively, D is TRBD1 or TRBD2 (5 bases each). There are 16 residues in the CDR3. Germline assignment: CDR1 SEHNR and CDR2 FQNEAQ (reference sequence). V lost 5 bases to trimming and J lost 3 bases, with 20 bases between them. In DNA, the CDR3 is TGTGCCAGCAGCCTAATCCCGGGGCTACCCTTCTACGAGCAGTACTTC. Translating gives CASSLIPGLPFYEQYF.

This clone was found once. The rearrangement joins TRBV4-3 to TRBJ2-7; the D gene could be TRBD1 or TRBD2 (5 bases each). CDR1 LGHNA and CDR2 YSLEER come from the germline V gene. CDR3 size: 18 residues. V shed 0 bases and J shed 2 bases, with 20 bases lying between them. CDR3 sequence (DNA): TGCGCCAGCAGCCAAGATATGAGGGTAGGGACGTCGACCTACGAGCAGTACTTC. Amino acid sequence: CASSQDMRVGTSTYEQYF.

The chain combines TRBV5-8 with TRBJ1-1; D might be TRBD1 (6 bases). Trimming pared 5 bases from V and 1 base from J, leaving 21 bases between. CDR1 is SGHTS and CDR2 is YDEGEE in the germline V gene. CDR3 length equals 17 residues. CDR3 in amino acids: CASRLRTYREKNTEAFF. The CDR3 coding sequence is TGTGCCAGCAGACTGAGAACTTACAGGGAGAAGAACACTGAAGCTTTCTTT.

The chain recombines TRBV7-9 with TRBJ1-1, with no clear D. V was shortened by 2 bases and J by 1 base, with 14 bases between the two germline ends. This CDR3 is built from 16 residues. The V gene's germline CDR1 is SEHNR and CDR2 FQNEAQ (reference sequence). CDR3 amino acids: CASSLSRWAGNTEAFF. The DNA for the CDR3 is TGTGCCAGCAGCTTATCCCGCTGGGCAGGGAACACTGAAGCTTTCTTT.

This sequence joins TRBV15 and TRBJ2-7, with TRBD1 matching 7 bases. Germline CDR1 reads LNHNV; CDR2 reads YYDKDF (reference sequence). V lost 1 base and J lost 4; bases outside the gene matches: 13. The CDR3 extends over 17 amino acids. CDR3 residues: CATSRGLHRDSTYEQYF. CDR3 nucleotide sequence: TGTGCCACCAGCAGAGGACTTCACCGGGACAGTACTTACGAGCAGTACTTC.

The V gene is TRBV9, the J gene TRBJ1-1; 9 nucleotides align to TRBD1. The V and J ends lost 2 bases and 5 bases, in that order; junction bases with no gene match: 13. CDR3 length: 17 amino acids. Per germline, CDR1 SGDLS and CDR2 YYNGEE. The CDR3 coding sequence is TGTGCCAGCAGCGTTTTTGTGGGACAGGGCGAGAGTACTGAAGCTTTCTTT. It specifies CASSVFVGQGESTEAFF.

V and J are TRBV4-3 and TRBJ1-1; D is ambiguous. Germline V CDR1 and CDR2: LGHNA, YSLEER. V was pared by 4 bases and J by 1 base, with 31 bases between. The CDR3 length is 21 residues. As DNA, the CDR3 is TGCGCCAGCAGCCCCGCCCCCGTATTCCAGCGAAACCCACCAAAGAACACTGAAGCTTTCTTT. Translated, it gives CASSPAPVFQRNPPKNTEAFF.

The chain is built from TRBV28 and TRBJ2-4; D gene unclear. Looked up from germline, CDR1 is MDHEN and CDR2 is SYDVKM. The CDR3 runs 16 residues. V was shortened by 3 bases and J by 0 bases, with 12 bases between the two germline ends. CDR3 bases: TGTGCCAGCAGTTTCACACAGTCATTAGCCAAAAACATTCAGTACTTC. Its translation is CASSFTQSLAKNIQYF.

This chain links TRBV7-2 with TRBJ2-5; the match to TRBD1 covers 7 bases. This CDR3 is built from 15 residues. CDR1 is SGHTA, CDR2 FQGNSA, per germline. Trimming removed 5 bases from V and 2 bases from J; junction bases left unmatched: 8. CDR3 sequence: CASSPQGQGQETQYF. Written as DNA, the CDR3 is TGTGCCAGCAGCCCACAGGGGCAGGGGCAAGAGACCCAGTACTTC.

This chain joins TRBV5-5 and TRBJ1-2, with D uncertain. The CDR3 length is 13 residues. The germline gives CDR1 SGHKS, CDR2 YYEKEE (reference sequence). Trimming took off 0 bases at V and 13 bases at J, with 16 bases between the two ends. Here the CDR3 reads CASSLVIALNPTF. The CDR3 coding sequence is TGTGCCAGCAGCTTGGTAATTGCTTTAAACCCCACCTTC. The variable domain in full, completed from reference TRBV5-5 and TRBJ1-2, reads DAGVTQSPTHLIKTRGQQVTLRCSPISGHKSVSWYQQVLGQGPQFIFQYYEKEERGRGNFPDRFSARQFPNYSSELNVNALLLGDSALYLCASSLVIALNPTFGSGTRLTVV.

The chain combines TRBV7-9 with TRBJ1-1; D unclear. Germline V gene sequence: CDR1 SEHNR, CDR2 FQNEAQ (reference sequence). This CDR3 comprises 14 residues. The V end lost 2 bases, the J end lost 0 bases, and 7 bases lay between the germline ends. CDR3 residues: CASSLNGMNTEAFF. The CDR3 DNA reads TGTGCCAGCAGCTTAAACGGCATGAACACTGAAGCTTTCTTT.

This rearrangement joins TRBV7-3 to TRBJ2-7; weak D call: TRBD1 (6 bases). V was shortened by 3 bases and J by 2 bases, with 20 bases between the two germline ends. Germline V gene lookup returns CDR1 SGHTA and CDR2 FQGTGA. The CDR3 has 17 amino acids. DNA for the CDR3: TGTGCCAGCAGCTTGGAACCCCTCCGGGACACCGCCTACGAGCAGTACTTC. Amino acid sequence: CASSLEPLRDTAYEQYF.

This chain joins TRBV11-1 and TRBJ2-1; D remains ambiguous. The germline gives CDR1 SGHAT, CDR2 FQDESV (reference sequence). CDR3 length: 15 residues. V lost 3 bases and J 10 bases, leaving 19 bases between the germline ends. For the CDR3, the DNA is TGTGCCAGCAGCTTTCTCAAACAGCATGAAACGGAGCAGTTCTTC. This gives the protein CASSFLKQHETEQFF.

This clone was found once. The chain links TRBV15 to TRBJ1-2; D unresolved. Germline-derived CDR1 and CDR2 are LNHNV and YYDKDF (reference sequence). Trimming took off 0 bases at V and 0 bases at J, with 20 bases between the two ends. The CDR3 spans 19 residues. CDR3 coding DNA: TGTGCCACCAGCAGAGAATGGTTCTACGGACGTGTTCCTAACTATGGCTACACCTTC. Amino acid sequence: CATSREWFYGRVPNYGYTF.

The CDR3 DNA reads as TGTGCCAGCAGCAACGACCCGACAGGGCGAACAGATACGCAGTATTTT. Its translation is CASSNDPTGRTDTQYF. The V and J genes are TRBV7-3 and TRBJ2-3; 7 nucleotides agree with TRBD1. Germline V gives CDR1 SGHTA, CDR2 FQGTGA. V shed 5 bases and J 3 bases; nucleotides not matched to a gene: 11. The CDR3 runs 16 residues.

The rearrangement links TRBV25-1 to TRBJ2-5; tentatively, D is TRBD1 (7 bases). The CDR3 has 16 amino acids. V was shortened by 6 bases and J by 5 bases, with 22 bases between the two germline ends. In germline, CDR1 is MGHDK, CDR2 SYGVNS. CDR3 DNA sequence: TGTGCCAGCAGCCCTCTCAGGGGGGTCCCTGGGGAGACCCAGTACTTC. Translated: CASSPLRGVPGETQYF.

The V gene is TRBV12-5, the J gene TRBJ2-5; D unclear. V lost 0 bases and J 2 bases, leaving 13 bases between the germline ends. Germline V CDR1 and CDR2: LGHNT, FRNRAP. CDR3 length: 16 amino acids. The CDR3 sequence is CASGLVHRATQETQYF. Here the CDR3 DNA reads TGTGCTAGTGGTTTGGTACACCGGGCAACTCAAGAGACCCAGTACTTC.

The chain employs TRBV19 and TRBJ2-7, with D perhaps given as TRBD1 or TRBD2 (5 bases each). CDR3 length: 15 amino acids. Germline CDR1 reads LNHDA; CDR2 reads SQIVND (reference sequence). V was shortened by 6 bases and J by 1 base, with 16 bases between the two germline ends. The CDR3 region is CASSGWDGSSYEQYF. The CDR3 DNA reads as TGTGCCAGTAGCGGGTGGGACGGATCATCCTACGAGCAGTACTTC. The full variable domain, rest sourced from reference TRBV19 and TRBJ2-7, is DGGITQSPKYLFRKEGQNVTLSCEQNLNHDAMYWYRQDPGQGLRLIYYSQIVNDFQKGDIAEGYSVSREKKESFPLTVTSAQKNPTAFYLCASSGWDGSSYEQYFGPGTRLTVT.

The chain recombines TRBV7-2 with TRBJ2-2, with 9 bases matching TRBD1. Germline V gene data show CDR1 as SGHTA and CDR2 as FQGNSA. J was trimmed by 3 bases and V by 0 bases; bases with no gene match: 5. This CDR3 region has 17 residues. This chain's CDR3 is CASSLARDRVDTGELFF. The DNA of the CDR3 is TGTGCCAGCAGCTTAGCGCGGGACAGGGTCGACACCGGGGAGCTGTTTTTT.

The chain couples TRBV6-6 to TRBJ2-5; TRBD2 matches at 11 bases. The CDR3 is made up of 15 amino acids. Looked up from germline, CDR1 is MNHNY and CDR2 is SVGAGI (reference sequence). Losses at the gene ends were 0 bases for V and 7 bases for J; bases not matched to a gene: 4. The CDR3 sequence: CASSYSTSGEGTQYF. The CDR3 region has the DNA TGTGCCAGCAGTTACTCGACTAGCGGGGAGGGGACCCAGTACTTC.

This clone occurred once. This chain links TRBV5-1 with TRBJ1-2, with 7 bases aligning to TRBD1. J lost 7 bases, V lost 0 bases, and 6 bases had no gene match. This CDR3 has 14 residues. Germline V gene data show CDR1 as SGHRS and CDR2 as YFSETQ. This chain's CDR3 is CASSLGQGSCGYTF. The CDR3 DNA reads as TGCGCCAGCAGCTTGGGACAGGGATCTTGTGGCTACACCTTC.

V gene TRBV7-6 combines with J gene TRBJ2-2; D uncertain. The germline gives CDR1 SGHVS, CDR2 FNYEAQ. This CDR3 is built from 14 residues. V was trimmed by 4 bases and J by 4 bases, leaving 10 bases between them. Here the CDR3 reads CASSSSLPTGELFF. CDR3 bases: TGTGCCAGCAGCTCTTCTTTGCCCACCGGGGAGCTGTTTTTT.

This clone occurred once. The chain carries TRBV5-6 and TRBJ2-1; D remains ambiguous. CDR1 is SGHDT and CDR2 is YYEEEE in the germline V gene. V shed 0 bases and J shed 5 bases, with 3 bases lying between them. The CDR3 is 12 residues long. The CDR3 region has the DNA TGTGCCAGCAGCTTGGATGACAATGAGCAGTTCTTC. Encoded protein: CASSLDDNEQFF. The complete variable domain, with remaining parts taken from reference TRBV5-6 and TRBJ2-1, reads DAGVTQSPTHLIKTRGQQVTLRCSPKSGHDTVSWYQQALGQGPQFIFQYYEEEERQRGNFPDRFSGHQFPNYSSELNVNALLLGDSALYLCASSLDDNEQFFGPGTRLTVL.

V and J are TRBV7-2 and TRBJ2-3; 9 bases are a match to TRBD1. Germline loops: CDR1 SGHTA, CDR2 FQGNSA. The CDR3 extends over 18 amino acids. V trimming: 1 base; J trimming: 1 base; junction bases outside the gene matches: 9. The CDR3 nucleotides are TGTGCCAGCAGCTTAGAGTTTCGGGACAGGGATGGCACAGATACGCAGTATTTT. It specifies CASSLEFRDRDGTDTQYF.

The chain recombines TRBV6-6 with TRBJ1-3; 8 bases agree with TRBD1. With 6 bases clipped from V and 2 bases from J, the junction kept 3 bases outside the gene matches. CDR1 is MNHNY and CDR2 is SVGAGI in the germline V gene (reference sequence). The CDR3 has 14 amino acids. The CDR3 loop is CASSPDRAGNTIYF. As DNA, the CDR3 is TGTGCCAGCAGCCCGGACAGGGCTGGAAACACCATATATTTT.